These 22 T cell receptor beta chains were sequenced from one sample in a study of blood T cells in healthy people across ages. Primers used in a second PCR of roughly 6 to 11 cycles were a sample-barcoded 5' primer and a J-beta primer mix. A single record per CDR3 protein comes from TCRdb applying MiXCR to the 5' RACE reads. The sample records about 570,000 distinct CDR3 sequences, approximately 25% being singletons. The sequenced material came from blood. These receptor sequences come from a woman aged 70-85 years in good health.

The chain couples TRBV6-6 to TRBJ1-2; no clear D gene. Trimming shortened V by 3 bases and J by 5 bases, and 7 bases separated the two germline ends. The CDR3 is 12 residues long. From germline, CDR1 is MNHNY and CDR2 SVGAGI (reference sequence). In DNA form, the CDR3 reads TGTGCCAGCAGTTATGAGTGGTATGGCTACACCTTC. This codes for CASSYEWYGYTF.

This sequence joins TRBV5-1 and TRBJ1-2, with 7 positions matching TRBD1. CDR1 SGHRS and CDR2 YFSETQ come from the germline V gene. The CDR3 extends over 14 amino acids. V shed 4 bases, J shed 6 bases, and the junction held 9 bases outside the gene matches. CDR3 bases: TGCGCCAGCAGCCCAGGGACAGAGAAAAATGGCTACACCTTC. As protein: CASSPGTEKNGYTF.

In its sample, this clonotype was seen once. The CDR3 is CASSSSVTGEPETQYF. The CDR3 DNA follows: TGCGCCAGCAGCTCATCAGTGACAGGGGAGCCGGAGACCCAGTACTTC. The chain has TRBV5-1 and TRBJ2-5; TRBD1 matches at 8 bases. Germline V CDR1 and CDR2: SGHRS, YFSETQ. The CDR3 contains 16 residues. The trim removed 3 bases at V and 5 bases at J, leaving 12 bases unmatched.

This clonotype was observed a handful of times. This chain uses TRBV9 with TRBJ2-3; D gene unclear. Germline assignment: CDR1 SGDLS and CDR2 YYNGEE. This CDR3 contains 16 residues. V gave up 4 bases and J gave up 7 bases, with 22 bases separating them. The CDR3 DNA reads as TGTGCCAGCAGCCCCCAGTCTGACGGTAGATTCAATACGCAGTATTTT. Protein product: CASSPQSDGRFNTQYF.

For this clonotype: Here the CDR3 omits its conserved ending phenylalanine or tryptophan, so a read error is the likely source. The chain has TRBV12-3 or TRBV12-4 and TRBJ2-4, with TRBD2 matching 15 bases. CDR3 length: 20 amino acids. Trimming at V came to 5 bases and at J to 1 base, leaving 12 bases not matched to a gene. The CDR3 nucleotides are TGTGCCAGCAGTCCTGGACTAGCGGGGGGGCATCGGATCGCCAAAAACATTCAGTACCTC. It yields the protein CASSPGLAGGHRIAKNIQYL.

The CDR3 here is CASSPRLDTDTQYF. The CDR3 region has the DNA TGCGCCAGCAGCCCCAGACTAGACACAGATACGCAGTATTTT. The chain couples TRBV4-1 to TRBJ2-3, with D maybe TRBD2 (6 bases). V lost 4 bases and J 2 bases, leaving 10 bases between the germline ends. The germline V gene encodes CDR1 MGHRA and CDR2 YSYEKL. This CDR3 spans 14 amino acids.

This clonotype has just a few counts. This sequence joins TRBV18 and TRBJ1-1; no clear D gene. The CDR3 length is 11 residues. CDR1 KGHSH and CDR2 LQKENI come from the germline V gene. V lost 6 bases and J lost 5, with 7 bases in between. CDR3 sequence reads: CASSDRTEAFF. For the CDR3, the DNA is TGTGCCAGCTCCGATAGGACTGAAGCTTTCTTT.

V is TRBV25-1 and J is TRBJ2-7; either TRBD1 or TRBD2 may fit D (5 bases each). The CDR3 is 14 residues long. Germline CDR1 reads MGHDK; CDR2 reads SYGVNS. Trimming left V 1 base short and J 6 bases short, with 13 bases between. CDR3 bases: TGTGCCAGCAGTGAATCCGGGGCGACTCCCGAGCAGTACTTC. This sequence encodes CASSESGATPEQYF.

The chain has TRBV5-1 and TRBJ2-7; 10 bases agree with TRBD2. The J segment lost 3 bases and the V segment lost 5 bases, leaving 8 bases of the junction unmatched. CDR3 size: 15 residues. CDR1 SGHRS and CDR2 YFSETQ come from the germline V gene. The CDR3 reads CASRRSGTSVYEQYF. The CDR3 bases are TGCGCCAGCAGAAGATCCGGGACTAGCGTCTACGAGCAGTACTTC.

There are a few counts of this clonotype. The rearrangement links TRBV28 to TRBJ2-3; the match to TRBD1 covers 9 bases. The CDR3 is made up of 15 amino acids. After removal of 4 bases from V and 8 bases from J, the junction contained 10 bases not matched to a gene. Germline V CDR1 and CDR2: MDHEN, SYDVKM. The CDR3 is CASSSSGTGLFTQYF. In nucleotides, the CDR3 is TGTGCCAGCAGTTCATCCGGGACAGGGTTATTTACGCAGTATTTT.

In this sample, this clonotype turned up a few times. This chain links TRBV7-2 with TRBJ1-3, with D unclear. This CDR3 has 15 residues. Per germline, CDR1 SGHTA and CDR2 FQGNSA. V lost 4 bases, J lost 0 bases, and 10 bases lay in between. This CDR3 is CASSSQTSSGNTIYF. As DNA, the CDR3 is TGTGCCAGCAGCTCACAGACAAGCTCTGGAAACACCATATATTTT.

Points on this clonotype: With only one base between it and a far larger clone, this is likely a read error. The gene calls are TRBV7-2 and TRBJ2-1; no reliable D call. Germline V gene data show CDR1 as SGHTA and CDR2 as FQGNSA. The CDR3 sequence is 11 residues long. The CDR3 is CASSFYNERFF. The CDR3 bases are TGTGCCAGCAGCTTTTACAATGAGCGGTTCTTC.

This clonotype was picked up a small number of times. The V call is TRBV14, the J call TRBJ2-1, with a tentative D call TRBD1 (6 bases). The CDR3 extends over 17 amino acids. V lost 4 bases and J 0 bases, leaving 16 bases between the germline ends. Germline assignment: CDR1 SGHDN and CDR2 FVKESK. The CDR3 sequence is CASSPSVGAGSYNEQFF. In DNA form, the CDR3 reads TGTGCCAGCAGCCCGTCGGTGGGGGCGGGCTCCTACAATGAGCAGTTCTTC.

This clonotype was observed a few times. The chain employs TRBV15 and TRBJ1-2; weak D call: TRBD1 (5 bases). Per germline, CDR1 LNHNV and CDR2 YYDKDF (reference sequence). The CDR3 runs to 13 residues. V lost 8 bases, J lost 1 base, and 11 bases lay in between. The CDR3 loop reads CATRGGNNYGYTF. The DNA of the CDR3 is TGTGCCACCCGGGGGGGAAATAACTATGGCTACACCTTC. Based on the CDR3 plus reference TRBV15 and TRBJ1-2, the full variable domain is DAMVIQNPRYQVTQFGKPVTLSCSQTLNHNVMYWYQQKSSQAPKLLFHYYDKDFNNEADTPDNFQSRRPNTSFCFLDIRSPGLGDTAMYLCATRGGNNYGYTFGSGTRLTVV.

This clonotype was seen at least ten times. The chain employs TRBV7-3 and TRBJ2-2; 13 positions agree with TRBD2. This CDR3 has 17 residues. The J segment lost 2 bases and the V segment lost 5 bases, leaving 5 bases of the junction unmatched. Germline V gives CDR1 SGHTA, CDR2 FQGTGA. This chain's CDR3 is CASSATSGGANTGELFF. The CDR3 nucleotides read TGTGCCAGCAGCGCCACTAGCGGGGGGGCCAACACCGGGGAGCTGTTTTTT.

This clonotype was recorded many times. The chain uses TRBV29-1 and TRBJ1-4; no firm D call. The CDR3 covers 12 residues. Germline V gene data show CDR1 as SQVTM and CDR2 as ANQGSEA. The V and J ends lost 4 bases and 7 bases respectively, with 10 bases between them. CDR3 sequence reads: CSVGENAEKLFF. In DNA, the CDR3 is TGCAGCGTTGGGGAGAATGCTGAAAAACTGTTTTTT.

The genes are TRBV12-3 or TRBV12-4 and TRBJ2-1; D uncertain. The closer fit of TRBJ2-5 to the DNA end suggests the J call may be wrong. CDR3 length: 13 amino acids. CDR3 nucleotide sequence: TGTGCCAGCAGCAGGAATAGTGGGGAGACCCAGTACTTC. It yields the protein CASSRNSGETQYF.

To note about this clonotype: One end of the junction fails to match germline, which may point to a read error. This rearrangement joins TRBV15 to TRBJ1-4, with D hard to call. The CDR3 has 12 residues. Germline V gene data show CDR1 as LNHNV and CDR2 as YYDKDF (reference sequence). CDR3 DNA: TGTGCCACCGGCAGAGCGGGGGAAAAACTGTTTTTT. Its protein product is CATGRAGEKLFF.

The chain carries TRBV6-5 and TRBJ2-5; D ambiguous. The CDR3 has 15 residues. Trimming removed 0 bases at V and 4 bases at J, with 12 bases between. Germline V lookup: CDR1 MNHEY, CDR2 SVGAGI. DNA for the CDR3: TGTGCCAGCAGTTACTCGATCCTAAACAGAGAGACCCAGTACTTC. Residues: CASSYSILNRETQYF.

This clonotype was counted only a few times. CDR3 DNA: TGCAGTGCCCCGTTGGACAGGGCCCAAGAGACCCAGTACTTC. Protein product: CSAPLDRAQETQYF. This chain joins TRBV20-1 and TRBJ2-5, with TRBD1 matching over 8 bases. V gave up 6 bases and J gave up 1 base; unmatched junction bases: 7. Germline loops: CDR1 DFQATT, CDR2 SNEGSKA (reference sequence). This CDR3 comprises 14 residues.

V is TRBV20-1 and J is TRBJ2-2; TRBD1 matches 7 bases. CDR1 and CDR2 (germline): DFQATT, SNEGSKA (reference sequence). The CDR3 has 16 amino acids. The trim removed 0 bases at V and 4 bases at J, leaving 8 bases unmatched. The CDR3 nucleotides are TGCAGTGCTAGAGATGGCGGCAGGGGGAGCACCGGGGAGCTGTTTTTT. It codes for CSARDGGRGSTGELFF.

In this sample, this clonotype turned up many times. The J gene is TRBJ2-5, the V gene TRBV2; 13 nucleotides line up with TRBD2. This CDR3 has 14 amino acids. Trimming at V came to 8 bases and at J to 5 bases, leaving 5 bases not matched to a gene. The germline V gene encodes CDR1 SNHLY and CDR2 FYNNEI. CDR3 bases: TGTGCCAGCCTCGGGACTAGCGGGGTCGAGACCCAGTACTTC. Its protein product is CASLGTSGVETQYF. Combining the CDR3 with reference TRBV2 and TRBJ2-5 gives the whole variable domain EPEVTQTPSHQVTQMGQEVILRCVPISNHLYFYWYRQILGQKVEFLVSFYNNEISEKSEIFDDQFSVERPDGSNFTLKIRSTKLEDSAMYFCASLGTSGVETQYFGPGTRLLVL.